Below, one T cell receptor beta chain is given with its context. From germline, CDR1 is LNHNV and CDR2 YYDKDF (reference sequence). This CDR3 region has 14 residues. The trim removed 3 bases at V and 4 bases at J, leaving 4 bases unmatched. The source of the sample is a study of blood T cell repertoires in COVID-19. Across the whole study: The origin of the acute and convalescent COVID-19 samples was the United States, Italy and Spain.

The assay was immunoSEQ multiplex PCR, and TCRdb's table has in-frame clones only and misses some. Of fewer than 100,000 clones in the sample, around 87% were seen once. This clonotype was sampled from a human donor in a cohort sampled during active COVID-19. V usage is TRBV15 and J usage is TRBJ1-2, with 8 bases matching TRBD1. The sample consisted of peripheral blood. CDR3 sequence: CATSRETGGYGYTF. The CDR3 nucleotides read TGTGCCACCAGCAGGGAAACAGGGGGCTATGGCTACACCTTC. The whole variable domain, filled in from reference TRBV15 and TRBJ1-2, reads DAMVIQNPRYQVTQFGKPVTLSCSQTLNHNVMYWYQQKSSQAPKLLFHYYDKDFNNEADTPDNFQSRRPNTSFCFLDIRSPGLGDTAMYLCATSRETGGYGYTFGSGTRLTVV.